This passage covers 22 T cell receptor beta chains from one sample sequenced in a study of response to subunit inactivated influenza vaccine. TCRdb recomputed calls from the RT-PCR reads with MiXCR, one row per CDR3 protein. This table holds over 750,000 distinct CDR3 sequences, less than 25% found once. The sample in question was PBMCs from blood, obtained less than 6 days after vaccination. The receptors originated from a man between 50 and 59 years old who received an inactivated influenza vaccine.

This clonotype showed up just a few times. V usage is TRBV24-1 and J usage is TRBJ1-2, with 7 nucleotides matching TRBD1. Trimming at V came to 6 bases and at J to 4 bases, leaving 4 bases not matched to a gene. Germline V CDR1 and CDR2: KGHDR, SFDVKD. CDR3 length: 13 residues. In nucleotides, the CDR3 is TGTGCCACCAGTCCTCAGGGGGGCTATGGCTACACCTTC. Protein: CATSPQGGYGYTF.

This chain uses TRBV5-1 with TRBJ1-1, with 7 bases matching TRBD1. V shed 0 bases, J shed 5 bases, and the junction held 4 bases outside the gene matches. CDR3 size: 14 residues. Germline lookup yields CDR1 SGHRS and CDR2 YFSETQ. For the CDR3, the DNA is TGCGCCAGCAGCTTGGAACAGGGGTGGACTGAAGCTTTCTTT. This gives the protein CASSLEQGWTEAFF.

Details on this clonotype: A read error may produce the germline difference seen at one junction end. J is TRBJ2-7 and V is TRBV7-8, with 9 bases that match TRBD2. The CDR3 spans 15 residues. Germline CDR1 reads SGHVS; CDR2 reads FQNEAQ. The CDR3 loop reads CASSLSGGISYERYF. In DNA, the CDR3 is TGTGCCAGCAGCTTAAGCGGGGGGATATCCTACGAGCGGTACTTC. The full variable domain, completed using reference TRBV7-8 and TRBJ2-7, is GAGVSQSPRYKVAKRGQDVALRCDPISGHVSLFWYQQALGQGPEFLTYFQNEAQLDKSGLPSDRFFAERPEGSVSTLKIQRTQQEDSAVYLCASSLSGGISYERYFGPGTRLTVT.

This clonotype was picked up a small number of times. This chain joins TRBV4-2 and TRBJ2-7, with 7 positions matching TRBD2. Trimming cost V 0 bases and J 4 bases; bases outside gene matches: 6. CDR1 is LGHNA, CDR2 YNFKEQ, per germline. The CDR3 spans 15 residues. The chain's CDR3 is CASSQDVASGYEQYF. DNA for the CDR3: TGTGCCAGCAGCCAAGATGTGGCTAGCGGATACGAGCAGTACTTC.

This clonotype was detected ten times or more. V gene TRBV7-2 combines with J gene TRBJ2-5; D is possibly TRBD2 (6 bases). The CDR3 consists of 13 residues. Deletions cut 5 bases from V and 5 bases from J, with 12 bases between. Germline V gene lookup returns CDR1 SGHTA and CDR2 FQGNSA. The CDR3 coding sequence is TGTGCCAGCAGCCGCGGGGTCCGGGAGACCCAGTACTTC. It specifies CASSRGVRETQYF.

This clonotype occurred many times. The chain carries TRBV29-1 and TRBJ2-5; weak D call: TRBD1 (6 bases). V was pared by 7 bases and J by 4 bases, with 16 bases between. The germline gives CDR1 SQVTM, CDR2 ANQGSEA. The CDR3 length is 13 residues. Here the CDR3 reads CSAGTRGGETQYF. Here the CDR3 DNA reads TGCAGCGCTGGGACCCGAGGGGGAGAGACCCAGTACTTC.

The chain carries TRBV3-1 and TRBJ2-2; possibly TRBD1 for D (5 bases). This CDR3 contains 16 residues. The germline V gene encodes CDR1 LGHDT and CDR2 YNNKEL (reference sequence). The V gene lost 3 bases and the J gene lost 0 bases, with 11 bases spanning the gap. CDR3 coding DNA: TGTGCCAGCAGCCACCGGACACCGACGAACACCGGGGAGCTGTTTTTT. Translating it yields CASSHRTPTNTGELFF. The full variable domain, completed using reference TRBV3-1 and TRBJ2-2, is DTAVSQTPKYLVTQMGNDKSIKCEQNLGHDTMYWYKQDSKKFLKIMFSYNNKELIINETVPNRFSPKSPDKAHLNLHINSLELGDSAVYFCASSHRTPTNTGELFFGEGSRLTVL.

A single count supports this clonotype. This chain connects TRBV20-1 to TRBJ2-1; D not certain. The CDR3 has 11 residues. Trimming left V 0 bases short and J 9 bases short, with 6 bases between. Germline values: CDR1 DFQATT, CDR2 SNEGSKA (reference sequence). Written as DNA, the CDR3 is TGCAGTGCTAGAGACCCCCCTGAGCAGTTCTTC. This sequence encodes CSARDPPEQFF.

This clonotype showed up just a few times. This chain joins TRBV5-1 and TRBJ2-2, with D perhaps matching TRBD1 (6 bases). Germline V CDR1 and CDR2: SGHRS, YFSETQ. This CDR3 is 13 amino acids long. The germline V and J ends were trimmed by 6 bases and 5 bases, with 11 bases remaining between them. CDR3 loop: CASNRGGTGELFF. The CDR3 nucleotides read TGCGCCAGCAACAGAGGGGGTACCGGGGAGCTGTTTTTT.

This clonotype showed up just a few times. The chain has TRBV4-3 and TRBJ2-6; perhaps TRBD2 as D (6 bases). Trimming stripped 4 bases from V and 0 bases from J, with 22 bases between. The germline CDR1 and CDR2 sequences are LGHNA and YSLEER. CDR3 length: 20 residues. CDR3 DNA sequence: TGCGCCAGCAGCCGCACGGCCGGGGGTCATTCTCCCTCTGGGGCCAACGTCCTGACTTTC. Its translation is CASSRTAGGHSPSGANVLTF.

The chain uses TRBV5-1 and TRBJ2-7; 9 nucleotides align to TRBD1. Trimming took 5 bases from V and 6 from J; bases not matched to a gene: 9. Germline CDR1 is SGHRS and CDR2 is YFSETQ. The CDR3 has 14 residues. The CDR3 reads CASSSGTGFTEQYF. The CDR3 coding sequence is TGCGCCAGCAGTTCCGGGACAGGGTTCACCGAGCAGTACTTC.

This clonotype was recorded at least ten times. The chain uses TRBV10-3 and TRBJ2-2; maybe TRBD2 (5 bases). V was clipped by 3 bases and J by 0 bases, with 14 bases between them. This CDR3 region has 17 residues. Germline-derived CDR1 and CDR2 are ENHRY and SYGVKD. DNA for the CDR3: TGTGCCATCAGTGATCCCCCCAGCGGTGCGAACACCGGGGAGCTGTTTTTT. Translated: CAISDPPSGANTGELFF.

This clonotype was seen only a few times. The gene calls are TRBV5-1 and TRBJ2-7, with 9 positions matching TRBD2. Germline CDR1 is SGHRS and CDR2 is YFSETQ. This CDR3 has 14 residues. V gave up 5 bases and J gave up 2 bases; unmatched junction bases: 5. The CDR3 is CASRGTSKTYEQYF. The CDR3 bases are TGCGCCAGCAGGGGGACTAGCAAAACCTACGAGCAGTACTTC.

This clonotype was found a few times. The rearrangement uses TRBV7-8 and TRBJ2-1; 10 bases fit TRBD2. Trimming removed 4 bases from V and 1 base from J; junction bases left unmatched: 16. Per the germline V gene, CDR1 is SGHVS and CDR2 is FQNEAQ. The CDR3 is made up of 20 amino acids. Here the CDR3 reads CASSYRGRAGGPTSYNEQFF. The CDR3 nucleotides are TGTGCCAGCAGCTACCGAGGACGAGCGGGAGGGCCTACGTCCTACAATGAGCAGTTCTTC.

This clonotype was picked up a small number of times. This sequence joins TRBV20-1 and TRBJ1-2; D remains unclear. The V gene lost 1 base and the J gene lost 6 bases, with 9 bases spanning the gap. The CDR3 spans 12 residues. CDR1 and CDR2 (germline): DFQATT, SNEGSKA (reference sequence). The chain's CDR3 is CSARGGHHGYTF. The DNA of the CDR3 is TGCAGTGCTAGAGGAGGTCACCATGGCTACACCTTC.

The chain uses TRBV6-1 and TRBJ1-3; 8 bases line up with TRBD1. The V gene end was trimmed by 5 bases and the J gene end by 10 bases; junction bases not matched to a gene: 7. The CDR3 totals 13 residues. Per germline, CDR1 MNHNS and CDR2 SASEGT. CDR3 sequence (DNA): TGTGCCAGCAGTCCGCAGACAGGGGTGACCATATATTTT. Its protein product is CASSPQTGVTIYF.

Details on this clonotype: A clone one base away is much larger, so this may be a read error. This chain connects TRBV6-1 to TRBJ1-5; no clear D gene. Trimming took 6 bases from V and 5 from J, leaving 14 bases between them. CDR1 is MNHNS, CDR2 SASEGT, per germline. CDR3 size: 14 residues. The CDR3 sequence is CASSPMSGDQPQHF. The CDR3 DNA reads TGTGCCAGCAGCCCGATGTCGGGCGATCAGCCCCAGCATTTT.

The V gene is TRBV14, the J gene TRBJ2-5, with a weak D call TRBD2 (5 bases). This CDR3 comprises 17 residues. Germline CDR1 reads SGHDN; CDR2 reads FVKESK. The germline V and J ends were trimmed by 4 bases and 0 bases, with 18 bases remaining between them. In DNA form, the CDR3 reads TGTGCCAGCAGCCGACGTTCTGCGTCGGGGTACCAAGAGACCCAGTACTTC. Translating gives CASSRRSASGYQETQYF.

This clonotype was counted only a few times. The DNA of the CDR3 is TGCAGTGCACAAACCGGACAGGTGCAAGAGACCCAGTACTTC. This translates into CSAQTGQVQETQYF. The J gene is TRBJ2-5, the V gene TRBV20-1; 7 bases are a match to TRBD1. J gave up 2 bases and V 6 bases, and 9 bases lay outside the gene matches. CDR1 DFQATT and CDR2 SNEGSKA come from the germline V gene (reference sequence). The CDR3 length is 14 residues.

This rearrangement joins TRBV9 to TRBJ1-6; D unresolved. The CDR3 extends over 16 amino acids. Looked up from germline, CDR1 is SGDLS and CDR2 is YYNGEE. Trimming shortened V by 0 bases and J by 0 bases, and 7 bases separated the two germline ends. This CDR3 reads CASSVDPSSYNSPLHF. The CDR3, as DNA: TGTGCCAGCAGCGTAGATCCGAGCTCCTATAATTCACCCCTCCACTTT.

The table lists this clonotype with a few counts. This rearrangement joins TRBV7-2 to TRBJ1-5; D not resolved. V lost 3 bases and J lost 0, with 6 bases in between. This CDR3 region has 14 residues. CDR1 and CDR2 (germline): SGHTA, FQGNSA. The CDR3 nucleotides are TGTGCCAGCAGCTTGCCGTATAGCAATCAGCCCCAGCATTTT. This encodes CASSLPYSNQPQHF.

This clonotype was seen many times. The V gene is TRBV12-3 or TRBV12-4, the J gene TRBJ2-3; TRBD1 agrees at 7 bases. This CDR3 is built from 13 residues. Trimming at V came to 5 bases and at J to 5 bases, leaving 4 bases not matched to a gene. This chain's CDR3 is CASSAYRGDTQYF. The CDR3 DNA sequence: TGTGCCAGCAGTGCCTACAGGGGAGATACGCAGTATTTT.